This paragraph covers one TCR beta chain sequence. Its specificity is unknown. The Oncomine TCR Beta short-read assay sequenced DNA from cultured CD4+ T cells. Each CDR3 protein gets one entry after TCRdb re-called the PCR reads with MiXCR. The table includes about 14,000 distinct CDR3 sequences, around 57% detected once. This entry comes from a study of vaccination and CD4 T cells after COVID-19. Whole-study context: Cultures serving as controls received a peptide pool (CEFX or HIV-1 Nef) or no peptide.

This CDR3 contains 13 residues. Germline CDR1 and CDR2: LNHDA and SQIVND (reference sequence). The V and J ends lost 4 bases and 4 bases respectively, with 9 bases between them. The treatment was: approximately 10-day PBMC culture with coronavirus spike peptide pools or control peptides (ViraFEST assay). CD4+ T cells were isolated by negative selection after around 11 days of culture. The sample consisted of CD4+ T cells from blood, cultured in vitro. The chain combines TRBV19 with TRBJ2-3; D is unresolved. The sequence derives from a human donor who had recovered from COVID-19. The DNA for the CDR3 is TGTGCCAGTAGTAAAAGACTTGCAGATACGCAGTATTTT. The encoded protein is CASSKRLADTQYF.